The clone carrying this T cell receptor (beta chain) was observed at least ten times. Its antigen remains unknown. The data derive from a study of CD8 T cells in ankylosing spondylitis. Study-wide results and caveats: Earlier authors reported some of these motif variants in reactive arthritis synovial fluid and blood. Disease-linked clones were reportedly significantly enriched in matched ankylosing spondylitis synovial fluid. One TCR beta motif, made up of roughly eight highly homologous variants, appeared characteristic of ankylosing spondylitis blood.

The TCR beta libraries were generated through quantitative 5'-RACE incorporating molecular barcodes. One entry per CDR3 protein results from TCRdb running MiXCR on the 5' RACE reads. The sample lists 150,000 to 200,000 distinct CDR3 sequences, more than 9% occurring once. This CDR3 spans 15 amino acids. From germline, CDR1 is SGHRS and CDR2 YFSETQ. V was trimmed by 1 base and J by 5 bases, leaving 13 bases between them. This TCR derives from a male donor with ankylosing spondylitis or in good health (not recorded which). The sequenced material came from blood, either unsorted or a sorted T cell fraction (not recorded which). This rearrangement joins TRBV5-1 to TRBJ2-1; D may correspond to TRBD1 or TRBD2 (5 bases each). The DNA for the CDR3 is TGCGCCAGCAGCTTGCTCGGGACGAAGAACAATGAGCAGTTCTTC. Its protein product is CASSLLGTKNNEQFF.